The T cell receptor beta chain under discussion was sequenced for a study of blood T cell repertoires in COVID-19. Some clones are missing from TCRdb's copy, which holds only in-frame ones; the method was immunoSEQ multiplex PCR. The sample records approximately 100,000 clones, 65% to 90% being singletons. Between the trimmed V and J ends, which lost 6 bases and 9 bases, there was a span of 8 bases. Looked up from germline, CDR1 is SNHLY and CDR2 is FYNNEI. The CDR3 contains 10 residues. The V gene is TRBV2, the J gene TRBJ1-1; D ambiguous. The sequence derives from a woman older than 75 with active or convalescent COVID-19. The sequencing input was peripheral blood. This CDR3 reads CASRGSQAFF. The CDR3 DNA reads TGTGCCAGCAGGGGCTCCCAAGCTTTCTTT.